The 20 T cell receptor beta chains presented below share a single source sample, sequenced in a study of cytomegalovirus exposure and HLA in healthy donors. It was with 60 Vbeta and 13 Jbeta primers that the PCR ran. Here immunoSEQ multiplex PCR was the method, and the copy in TCRdb shows in-frame clones only, minus some. The sample yields about 89,000 clones, approximately 76% seen once. Sequencing input: PBMCs. These receptors were obtained from a male donor in good health and CMV-seronegative.

The chain couples TRBV15 to TRBJ2-6; a weak D match, TRBD2 (5 bases). Germline V lookup: CDR1 LNHNV, CDR2 YYDKDF (reference sequence). Trimming left V 4 bases short and J 4 bases short, with 17 bases between. The CDR3 consists of 17 residues. Here the CDR3 DNA reads TGTGCCACCAGCAAAATGACCTCGACGGGAGGGGCCAACGTCCTGACTTTC. Amino acid sequence: CATSKMTSTGGANVLTF. Full variable domain (outside the CDR3, taken from reference TRBV15 and TRBJ2-6): DAMVIQNPRYQVTQFGKPVTLSCSQTLNHNVMYWYQQKSSQAPKLLFHYYDKDFNNEADTPDNFQSRRPNTSFCFLDIRSPGLGDTAMYLCATSKMTSTGGANVLTFGAGSRLTVL.

The chain employs TRBV18 and TRBJ2-1, with 14 bases aligning to TRBD2. The trim removed 4 bases at V and 9 bases at J, leaving 5 bases unmatched. There are 15 residues in the CDR3. CDR1 is KGHSH, CDR2 LQKENI, per germline. CDR3 sequence: CASSLGLAGDREQFF. The CDR3, as DNA: TGTGCCAGCTCACTGGGACTAGCGGGAGACCGTGAGCAGTTCTTC.

For the CDR3, the DNA is TGTGCCAGCAGTGCTTGGGGGGTAACACTCTCTGAAGCTTTCTTT. Translated: CASSAWGVTLSEAFF. The chain employs TRBV28 and TRBJ1-1; possibly TRBD1 for D (5 bases). The CDR3 is 15 amino acids. The V end lost 5 bases, the J end lost 6 bases, and 19 bases lay between the germline ends. Germline V gives CDR1 MDHEN, CDR2 SYDVKM.

The chain has TRBV6-5 and TRBJ1-1; D gene ambiguous. The germline V gene has CDR1 MNHEY and CDR2 SVGAGI. The V and J ends lost 5 bases and 10 bases respectively, with 23 bases between them. The CDR3 length is 15 residues. CDR3 in DNA: TGTGCCAGCAGTAGAGGCCATCAAACGGTCGCGCGAGCTTTCTTT. It is translated as CASSRGHQTVARAFF.

This chain joins TRBV28 and TRBJ1-3; D is unclear. Trimming stripped 4 bases from V and 0 bases from J, with 13 bases between. Germline loops: CDR1 MDHEN, CDR2 SYDVKM. The CDR3 loop spans 16 amino acids. The CDR3 protein is CASSSDGMSSGNTIYF. In DNA form, the CDR3 reads TGTGCCAGCAGTTCAGACGGGATGAGCTCTGGAAACACCATATATTTT.

This chain connects TRBV5-1 to TRBJ2-2; D is undetermined. CDR3 size: 18 residues. Per germline, CDR1 SGHRS and CDR2 YFSETQ. Trimming removed 3 bases from V and 3 bases from J, with 21 bases in between. DNA of the CDR3: TGCGCCAGCAGCTCAGTACCGGGTCCCGCCCGCGACACCGGGGAGCTGTTTTTT. Translated, it gives CASSSVPGPARDTGELFF.

Note on this clone: The junction departs from the called germline gene at one end, perhaps through a read error. This sequence joins TRBV28 and TRBJ2-2, with a tentative D call TRBD1 (6 bases). The CDR3 contains 15 residues. Looked up from germline, CDR1 is MDHEN and CDR2 is SYDVKM. CDR3 sequence reads: CASTLGQFNTGELFF. Written as DNA, the CDR3 is TGTGCCAGCACTTTAGGACAGTTCAACACCGGGGAGCTGTTTTTT.

This clone ranks as medium-sized. This sequence joins TRBV7-4 and TRBJ2-7; D might be TRBD1 (7 bases). This CDR3 is built from 15 residues. The germline V gene encodes CDR1 SGHVT and CDR2 SQSDAQ. V dropped 1 base and J dropped 2 bases, with 12 bases sitting between them. CDR3 sequence reads: CASSLVGRGAYEQYF. The CDR3 DNA follows: TGTGCCAGCAGCTTAGTTGGCAGGGGGGCCTACGAGCAGTACTTC.

This sequence joins TRBV28 and TRBJ1-1; 7 bases fit TRBD1. J lost 8 bases, V lost 4 bases, and 7 bases had no gene match. Germline V gene lookup returns CDR1 MDHEN and CDR2 SYDVKM. This CDR3 is 13 amino acids long. CDR3 DNA sequence: TGTGCCAGCAGTTCCTTGACAGGGACAGAAGCTTTCTTT. The encoded protein is CASSSLTGTEAFF.

This chain connects TRBV6-5 to TRBJ1-2; tentative D call: TRBD1 (5 bases). The CDR3 runs 16 residues. Germline V lookup: CDR1 MNHEY, CDR2 SVGAGI. Trimming pared 3 bases from V and 3 bases from J, leaving 17 bases between. The CDR3: CASSYQKGSGHYGYTF. CDR3 nucleotides: TGTGCCAGCAGTTATCAGAAAGGCTCAGGGCACTATGGCTACACCTTC.

The chain uses TRBV18 and TRBJ2-7, with D possibly TRBD1 on 5 matching bases. The CDR3 is 13 residues long. Trimming removed 3 bases at V and 4 bases at J, with 10 bases between. Germline CDR1 KGHSH, CDR2 LQKENI. This CDR3 reads CASSPGRDYEQYF. In nucleotides, the CDR3 is TGTGCCAGCTCACCCGGCAGGGATTACGAGCAGTACTTC.

This chain joins TRBV29-1 and TRBJ1-2, with TRBD1 identical over 9 bases. Germline V gene lookup returns CDR1 SQVTM and CDR2 ANQGSEA. V was pared by 1 base and J by 4 bases, with 4 bases of the junction left unmatched. This CDR3 has 14 residues. The CDR3 region is CSVEGTGVGYGYTF. The DNA of the CDR3 is TGCAGCGTTGAAGGGACAGGGGTGGGCTATGGCTACACCTTC. Drawing the rest from reference TRBV29-1 and TRBJ1-2, the complete variable domain is SAVISQKPSRDICQRGTSLTIQCQVDSQVTMMFWYRQQPGQSLTLIATANQGSEATYESGFVIDKFPISRPNLTFSTLTVSNMSPEDSSIYLCSVEGTGVGYGYTFGSGTRLTVV.

The genes are TRBV27 and TRBJ2-3; 9 bases are a match to TRBD2. This CDR3 contains 16 residues. After removal of 4 bases from V and 2 bases from J, the junction contained 7 bases not matched to a gene. The V gene's germline CDR1 is MNHEY and CDR2 SMNVEV (reference sequence). The CDR3 spells CASSSRLAATTDTQYF. The CDR3 region has the DNA TGTGCCAGCAGTTCCCGACTAGCGGCCACCACAGATACGCAGTATTTT.

The chain combines TRBV5-8 with TRBJ2-5; D is uncertain. V lost 1 base and J lost 5, with 12 bases in between. Looked up from germline, CDR1 is SGHTS and CDR2 is YDEGEE. The CDR3 spans 14 residues. The CDR3 DNA reads TGTGCCAGCAGCTTGTTTAGAGGTTCTGAGACCCAGTACTTC. Its protein product is CASSLFRGSETQYF.

V and J are TRBV7-9 and TRBJ2-1; possible D gene TRBD1, 6 bases. This CDR3 has 15 amino acids. V lost 7 bases and J 0 bases, leaving 13 bases between the germline ends. Germline loops: CDR1 SEHNR, CDR2 FQNEAQ (reference sequence). The CDR3 reads CASNERGSSYNEQFF. CDR3 nucleotides: TGTGCCAGCAATGAGAGGGGGAGCTCCTACAATGAGCAGTTCTTC.

The rearrangement links TRBV6-6 to TRBJ1-1, with TRBD1 matching over 11 bases. V trimming: 6 bases; J trimming: 8 bases; junction bases outside the gene matches: 5. This CDR3 comprises 13 residues. Per the germline V gene, CDR1 is MNHNY and CDR2 is SVGAGI (reference sequence). Here the CDR3 DNA reads TGTGCCAGCAGCCCAGGGACAGGGGGAGAAGCTTTCTTT. Translation gives CASSPGTGGEAFF.

The V and J genes are TRBV9 and TRBJ1-2, with 7 positions matching TRBD1. With 0 bases clipped from V and 8 bases from J, the junction kept 4 bases outside the gene matches. Per the germline V gene, CDR1 is SGDLS and CDR2 is YYNGEE. The CDR3 has 13 amino acids. The CDR3: CASSVGGDSGYTF. The DNA for the CDR3 is TGTGCCAGCAGCGTAGGGGGGGACAGCGGCTACACCTTC.

The chain recombines TRBV30 with TRBJ1-5; 7 nucleotides line up with TRBD1. Germline assignment: CDR1 GTSNPN and CDR2 SVGIG (reference sequence). This CDR3 has 15 amino acids. J was trimmed by 6 bases and V by 0 bases; bases with no gene match: 8. In nucleotides, the CDR3 is TGTGCCTGGAGTGTAAGGGTAGGGGGCATTCAGCCCCAGCATTTT. It specifies CAWSVRVGGIQPQHF.

V usage is TRBV20-1 and J usage is TRBJ2-1; unclear D gene. Trimming removed 3 bases from V and 8 bases from J, with 8 bases in between. The CDR3 totals 11 residues. Germline CDR1 DFQATT, CDR2 SNEGSKA (reference sequence). CDR3 sequence: CSASQVDEQFF. As DNA, the CDR3 is TGCAGTGCTAGCCAGGTGGATGAGCAGTTCTTC.

This clone appeared a few times. This chain joins TRBV5-1 and TRBJ2-7; TRBD2 might be the D (6 bases). CDR1 and CDR2 from the germline V gene are SGHRS and YFSETQ. V lost 1 base and J 3 bases, leaving 8 bases between the germline ends. This CDR3 contains 13 residues. CDR3 sequence reads: CASSLRAGYEQYF. The CDR3 DNA follows: TGCGCCAGCAGCTTGAGAGCGGGCTACGAGCAGTACTTC. The whole variable domain, remainder taken from reference TRBV5-1 and TRBJ2-7, is KAGVTQTPRYLIKTRGQQVTLSCSPISGHRSVSWYQQTPGQGLQFLFEYFSETQRNKGNFPGRFSGRQFSNSRSEMNVSTLELGDSALYLCASSLRAGYEQYFGPGTRLTVT.